This T cell receptor (beta chain) was observed in a study of technical replicates of blood from several donors. The ends lost 0 bases at V and 4 bases at J; junction bases unmatched: 6. The germline gives CDR1 SGDLS, CDR2 YYNGEE. CDR3 size: 16 residues. Profiled with immunoSEQ multiplex PCR; TCRdb holds only in-frame clones, not every one. The sample carries around 72,000 clones, roughly 92% recorded once. The sample was T cells isolated from PBMCs. This rearrangement joins TRBV9 to TRBJ2-1; 8 bases map to TRBD2. The receptor comes from a human donor in good health. This CDR3 reads CASSVVGSGTYNEQFF. The DNA for the CDR3 is TGTGCCAGCAGCGTAGTCGGTAGCGGGACTTACAATGAGCAGTTCTTC.